A selection of T cell receptor beta chains follows, all from one sample in a study of neurological immune-mediated disorders. Using its own MiXCR run on the 5' RACE reads, TCRdb lists one record per CDR3 protein. The table has roughly 50,000 distinct CDR3 sequences, around 4.3% seen once. The sample comprised PBMCs. These receptors originate from a woman in her fifties or sixties with multiple sclerosis. CDR3s include the opening cysteine and the closing phenylalanine or tryptophan. The order of the fields is J gene, CDR3 length, D gene, clone size, V gene, CDR3 DNA, CDR3 protein. The D gene is left open where the match is weak. The listing skips clone size in some rows; elsewhere it reads once, few, many or a size class.

>TRBJ1-3|14|NA|few|TRBV2
TGTGCCAGCAGTGAGGGGGTGGAAGGAAACACCATATATTTT
CASSEGVEGNTIYF
>TRBJ2-1|11|NA|many|TRBV20-1
TGCAGTGCCCCTACCAGGGGTGAGCAGTTCTTC
CSAPTRGEQFF
>TRBJ1-1|16|NA|many|TRBV4-3
TGCGCCAGCAGCCAAGATCCGATGTTCTGGACGGATGAAGCTTTCTTT
CASSQDPMFWTDEAFF
>TRBJ1-1|13|NA|many|TRBV29-1
TGCAGCGTGTGGGATCCAGGGGACACTGAAGCTTTCTTT
CSVWDPGDTEAFF
>TRBJ2-3|14|NA|NA|TRBV7-3
TGTGCCAGCAGCCTTGGGGGGCCTGGTGATACGCAGTATTTT
CASSLGGPGDTQYF
>TRBJ2-5|13|NA|many|TRBV20-1
TGCAGTGCTAGTAGTAGCGGCTGGGAGACCCAGTACTTC
CSASSSGWETQYF
>TRBJ2-3|14|TRBD2|many|TRBV6-2/TRBV6-3
TGTGCCAGCAGTCCTTTAGCGGGGGCGGATACGCAGTATTTT
CASSPLAGADTQYF
>TRBJ1-1|14|NA|few|TRBV7-2
TGTGCCAGCAGCTTAGTTAGAGGTCGCACTGAAGCTTTCTTT
CASSLVRGRTEAFF
>TRBJ1-2|15|NA|many|TRBV24-1
TGTGCCACCAGTGACCCCCGGAAGGGTAGCTATGGCTACACCTTC
CATSDPRKGSYGYTF
>TRBJ2-5|18|TRBD2|many|TRBV20-1
TGCAGTGCTAGAGATCCCTGGGTAGCGGGAGGGCTTAAGGAGACCCAGTACTTC
CSARDPWVAGGLKETQYF